The 15 T cell receptor beta chains in this list originate from one sample, sequenced in a study of T cell responses to AZD1222 COVID-19 vaccine. Repertoires were generated with immunoSEQ multiplex PCR, while TCRdb's copy carries only in-frame clones and drops some. The repertoire includes over 85,000 clones, around 87% of them detected once, and over 7.5% sits in the top ten. The sequencing here drew on peripheral blood, taken on day 0 of AZD1222 vaccination. These receptors were taken from an adult in good health.

This clone came up a few times. This chain connects TRBV11-2 to TRBJ2-1; 7 nucleotides match TRBD1. The CDR3 spans 17 residues. The germline V gene encodes CDR1 SGHAT and CDR2 FQNNGV. J lost 5 bases, V lost 5 bases, and 15 bases had no gene match. The CDR3, as DNA: TGTGCCAGCAGCCGCCGGACAGGTTCGGTAACACACAATGAGCAGTTCTTC. As protein: CASSRRTGSVTHNEQFF.

This clone was picked up one time. The V gene is TRBV2, the J gene TRBJ2-1; D is unresolved. V lost 2 bases and J 8 bases, leaving 10 bases between the germline ends. The germline V gene encodes CDR1 SNHLY and CDR2 FYNNEI. The CDR3 has 13 residues. The CDR3 loop is CASSESSGHEQFF. CDR3 nucleotides: TGTGCCAGCAGTGAAAGTTCTGGGCATGAGCAGTTCTTC.

The rearrangement links TRBV7-2 to TRBJ2-7, with 11 nucleotides matching TRBD2. The germline gives CDR1 SGHTA, CDR2 FQGNSA. The CDR3 is 15 residues long. The V and J ends lost 5 bases and 6 bases, in that order; junction bases with no gene match: 9. The CDR3 bases are TGTGCCAGCAGCGCCTTAGCGGGGGGGCCATTCGAGCAGTACTTC. This translates into CASSALAGGPFEQYF.

This chain uses TRBV2 with TRBJ2-2; D not resolved. The V gene lost 6 bases and the J gene lost 6 bases, with 17 bases spanning the gap. Looked up from germline, CDR1 is SNHLY and CDR2 is FYNNEI. The CDR3 runs 15 residues. The DNA for the CDR3 is TGTGCCAGCAGCTCCTCAGCCAGTAGGTCCGGGGAGCTGTTTTTT. Its protein product is CASSSSASRSGELFF.

This sequence joins TRBV11-2 and TRBJ2-4, with D perhaps assigned TRBD1 or TRBD2 (5 bases each). The V end was cut by 5 bases, the J end by 2 bases, with 13 bases between. CDR1 SGHAT and CDR2 FQNNGV come from the germline V gene. CDR3 length: 15 residues. CDR3 residues: CASSIVWGTKNIQYF. DNA for the CDR3: TGTGCCAGCAGCATCGTATGGGGGACCAAAAACATTCAGTACTTC.

The chain is built from TRBV4-1 and TRBJ1-2; 12 positions match TRBD1. Looked up from germline, CDR1 is MGHRA and CDR2 is YSYEKL. CDR3 length: 17 amino acids. V lost 0 bases to trimming and J lost 8 bases; unmatched junction nucleotides: 10. CDR3 nucleotides: TGCGCCAGCAGCCAAGAAGAAGGGACAGGGGGCGTAAGGGGCTACACCTTC. Protein product: CASSQEEGTGGVRGYTF.

This rearrangement joins TRBV30 to TRBJ1-3, with D maybe TRBD1 (5 bases). The CDR3 covers 12 residues. Germline-derived CDR1 and CDR2 are GTSNPN and SVGIG (reference sequence). The CDR3 sequence is CAWAGTGNTIYF. The DNA of the CDR3 is TGTGCTTGGGCGGGGACCGGAAACACCATATATTTT.

The sample holds one count of this clone. This chain joins TRBV14 and TRBJ1-6, with a weak D call TRBD1 (5 bases). The V gene lost 1 base and the J gene lost 9 bases, with 13 bases spanning the gap. The CDR3 runs 15 residues. Germline lookup yields CDR1 SGHDN and CDR2 FVKESK. CDR3 nucleotide sequence: TGTGCCAGCAGCCAAGTTTCCGGGGCTCGTTCACCCCTCCACTTT. Its protein is CASSQVSGARSPLHF.

The gene calls are TRBV5-1 and TRBJ2-1; TRBD2 matches 12 bases. Per the germline V gene, CDR1 is SGHRS and CDR2 is YFSETQ. V dropped 4 bases and J dropped 0; count of bases not matched to a gene: 2. The CDR3 consists of 16 residues. The CDR3 region is CASSLAGGSSYNEQFF. The CDR3 nucleotides are TGCGCCAGCAGCCTAGCGGGGGGGAGCTCCTACAATGAGCAGTTCTTC.

The J gene is TRBJ2-5, the V gene TRBV18, with D perhaps TRBD2 (6 bases). The CDR3 is 14 residues long. The V end lost 1 base, the J end lost 9 bases, and 15 bases lay between the germline ends. Germline assignment: CDR1 KGHSH and CDR2 LQKENI. CDR3 DNA sequence: TGTGCCAGCTCACCACAGGAGGGACTCATGGCCCAGTACTTC. Its translation: CASSPQEGLMAQYF.

The chain couples TRBV15 to TRBJ1-6; D gene ambiguous. The CDR3 runs to 14 residues. Germline V lookup: CDR1 LNHNV, CDR2 YYDKDF (reference sequence). The V gene lost 0 bases and the J gene lost 8 bases, with 8 bases spanning the gap. The DNA for the CDR3 is TGTGCCACCAGCAGAGAGGGTCCATATTCACCCCTCCACTTT. As protein: CATSREGPYSPLHF.

V and J are TRBV10-3 and TRBJ1-5; 10 positions match TRBD1. Germline CDR1 and CDR2: ENHRY and SYGVKD. V dropped 2 bases and J dropped 3; count of bases not matched to a gene: 7. The CDR3 contains 17 residues. The CDR3 reads CAISEGQGGPFNQPQHF. CDR3 sequence (DNA): TGTGCCATCAGTGAGGGACAGGGGGGCCCCTTCAATCAGCCCCAGCATTTT.

The rearrangement joins TRBV7-3 to TRBJ2-2, with 11 bases that match TRBD1. The CDR3 has 16 residues. The V gene's germline CDR1 is SGHTA and CDR2 FQGTGA. The trim removed 2 bases at V and 6 bases at J, leaving 5 bases unmatched. The CDR3 loop reads CASSLGWTGGSGELFF. As DNA, the CDR3 is TGTGCCAGCAGCTTAGGGTGGACAGGGGGCTCCGGGGAGCTGTTTTTT.

The chain links TRBV18 to TRBJ1-4; D not resolved. CDR1 is KGHSH and CDR2 is LQKENI in the germline V gene. The CDR3 covers 15 residues. Trimming removed 4 bases from V and 4 bases from J, with 13 bases in between. CDR3 in DNA: TGTGCCAGCTCACGGGCTAGTTTGAATAATGAAAAACTGTTTTTT. Protein: CASSRASLNNEKLFF.

The rearrangement links TRBV27 to TRBJ1-1; D is undetermined. CDR3 size: 13 residues. Germline V gives CDR1 MNHEY, CDR2 SMNVEV (reference sequence). The ends were cut back, 3 bases at V and 4 bases at J, with 9 bases in the middle. CDR3 loop: CASSLRPGTEAFF. For the CDR3, the DNA is TGTGCCAGCAGTTTGAGGCCGGGCACTGAAGCTTTCTTT.